Reported below is one T cell receptor beta chain. The data are from a study of radiotherapy plus CTLA-4 blockade in lung cancer. After removal of 2 bases from V and 5 bases from J, the junction contained 9 bases not matched to a gene. The CDR3 contains 16 residues. Germline V gene lookup returns CDR1 SGHTA and CDR2 FQGNSA. The method was immunoSEQ multiplex PCR; TCRdb's version includes in-frame clones alone and lacks a portion of them. The sample has fewer than 50,000 clones, almost 65% seen once. Sequences were derived from peripheral blood, sampled from a patient treated with radiotherapy plus ipilimumab. The source is a human donor with non-small cell lung cancer who had a partial response to radiotherapy plus ipilimumab. This sequence joins TRBV7-2 and TRBJ2-3; 8 bases match TRBD2. The CDR3 sequence: CASSLIGSGGGDTQYF. For the CDR3, the DNA is TGTGCCAGCAGCTTAATAGGCAGCGGGGGCGGAGATACGCAGTATTTT.